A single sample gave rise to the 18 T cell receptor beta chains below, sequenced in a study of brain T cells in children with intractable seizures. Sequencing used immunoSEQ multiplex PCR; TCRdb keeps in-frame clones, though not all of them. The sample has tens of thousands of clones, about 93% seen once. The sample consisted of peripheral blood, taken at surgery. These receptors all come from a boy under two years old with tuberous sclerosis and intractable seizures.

This CDR3 reads CACKGSTYEQYF. CDR3 DNA: TGTGCCTGCAAGGGATCGACCTACGAGCAGTACTTC. The rearrangement uses TRBV30 and TRBJ2-7; no firm D call. Trimming removed 6 bases from V and 2 bases from J, with 11 bases in between. Germline V gene lookup returns CDR1 GTSNPN and CDR2 SVGIG (reference sequence). This CDR3 contains 12 residues.

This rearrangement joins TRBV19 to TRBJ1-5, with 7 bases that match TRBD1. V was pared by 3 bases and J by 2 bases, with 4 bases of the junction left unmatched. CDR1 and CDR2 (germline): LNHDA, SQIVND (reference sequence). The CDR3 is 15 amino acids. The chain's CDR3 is CASSISDRGNQPQHF. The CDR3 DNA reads TGTGCCAGTAGTATCTCCGACAGGGGCAATCAGCCCCAGCATTTT.

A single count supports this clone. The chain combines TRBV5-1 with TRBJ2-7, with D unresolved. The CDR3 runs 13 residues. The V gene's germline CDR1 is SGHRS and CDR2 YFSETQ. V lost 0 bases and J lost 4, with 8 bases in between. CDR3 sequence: CASSLDKPYEQYF. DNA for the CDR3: TGCGCCAGCAGCTTGGACAAACCTTACGAGCAGTACTTC.

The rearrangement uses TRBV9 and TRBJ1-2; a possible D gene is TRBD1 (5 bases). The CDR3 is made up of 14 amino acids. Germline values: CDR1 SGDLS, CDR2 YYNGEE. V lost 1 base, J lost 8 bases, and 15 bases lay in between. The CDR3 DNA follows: TGTGCCAGCAGCGTATCGTTAGGGGCTGGGGGCTACACCTTC. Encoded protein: CASSVSLGAGGYTF.

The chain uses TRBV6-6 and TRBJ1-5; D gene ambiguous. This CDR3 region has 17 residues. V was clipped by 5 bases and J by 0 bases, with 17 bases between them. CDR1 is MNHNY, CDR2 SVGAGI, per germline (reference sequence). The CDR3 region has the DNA TGTGCCAGCAGTCCCCACCCTGGCTTCCTTAGCAATCAGCCCCAGCATTTT. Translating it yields CASSPHPGFLSNQPQHF.

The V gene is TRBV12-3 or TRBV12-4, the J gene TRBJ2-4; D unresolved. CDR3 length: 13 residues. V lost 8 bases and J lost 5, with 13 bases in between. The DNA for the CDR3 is TGTGCCAGCGGAGCGACTTTGGAAAACATTCAGTACTTC. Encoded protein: CASGATLENIQYF.

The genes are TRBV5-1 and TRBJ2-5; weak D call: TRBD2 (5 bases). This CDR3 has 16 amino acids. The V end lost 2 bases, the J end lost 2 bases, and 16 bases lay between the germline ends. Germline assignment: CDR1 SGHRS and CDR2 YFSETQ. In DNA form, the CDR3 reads TGCGCCAGCAGCTTTTTTAGCGATTTAAAACAAGAGACCCAGTACTTC. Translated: CASSFFSDLKQETQYF.

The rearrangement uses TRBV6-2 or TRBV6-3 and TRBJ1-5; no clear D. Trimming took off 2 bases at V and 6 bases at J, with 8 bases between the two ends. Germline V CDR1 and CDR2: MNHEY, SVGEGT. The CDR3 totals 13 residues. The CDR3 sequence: CASSYSRGQPQHF. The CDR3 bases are TGTGCCAGCAGTTACAGTCGAGGTCAGCCCCAGCATTTT.

The CDR3 sequence: CASSIGGEEAFF. Written as DNA, the CDR3 is TGTGCCAGTAGTATCGGGGGGGAGGAAGCTTTCTTT. This chain links TRBV19 with TRBJ1-1; the D gene is possibly TRBD1 (5 bases). Trimming took 3 bases from V and 8 from J, leaving 10 bases between them. Germline V CDR1 and CDR2: LNHDA, SQIVND (reference sequence). The CDR3 runs to 12 residues.

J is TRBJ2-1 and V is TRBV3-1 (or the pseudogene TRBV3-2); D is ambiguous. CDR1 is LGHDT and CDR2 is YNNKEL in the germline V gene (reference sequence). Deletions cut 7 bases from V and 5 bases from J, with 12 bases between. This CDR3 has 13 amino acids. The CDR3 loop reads CASKQTNHNEQFF. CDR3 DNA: TGTGCCAGCAAACAAACGAACCACAATGAGCAGTTCTTC.

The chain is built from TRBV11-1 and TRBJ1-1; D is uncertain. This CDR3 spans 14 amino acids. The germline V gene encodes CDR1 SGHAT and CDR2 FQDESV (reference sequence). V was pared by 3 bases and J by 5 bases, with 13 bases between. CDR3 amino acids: CASSLWVAGTEAFF. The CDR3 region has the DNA TGTGCCAGCAGCTTGTGGGTCGCGGGGACTGAAGCTTTCTTT.

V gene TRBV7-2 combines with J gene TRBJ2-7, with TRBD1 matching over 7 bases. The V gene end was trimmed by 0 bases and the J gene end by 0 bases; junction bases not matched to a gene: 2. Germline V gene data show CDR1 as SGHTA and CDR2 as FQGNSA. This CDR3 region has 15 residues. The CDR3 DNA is TGTGCCAGCAGCTTAGCGGACAGGAGCTCCTACGAGCAGTACTTC. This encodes CASSLADRSSYEQYF.

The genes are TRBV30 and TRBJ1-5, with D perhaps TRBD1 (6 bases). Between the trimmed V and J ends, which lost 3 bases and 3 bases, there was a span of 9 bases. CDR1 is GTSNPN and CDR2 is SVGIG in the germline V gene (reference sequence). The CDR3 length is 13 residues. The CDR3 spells CAWSDRFNQPQHF. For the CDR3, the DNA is TGTGCCTGGAGCGACAGGTTCAATCAGCCCCAGCATTTT.

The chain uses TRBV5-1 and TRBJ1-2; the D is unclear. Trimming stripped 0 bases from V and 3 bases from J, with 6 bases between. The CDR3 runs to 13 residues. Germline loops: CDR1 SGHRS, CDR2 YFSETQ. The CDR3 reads CASSLVGDYGYTF. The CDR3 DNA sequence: TGCGCCAGCAGCTTGGTGGGAGACTATGGCTACACCTTC.

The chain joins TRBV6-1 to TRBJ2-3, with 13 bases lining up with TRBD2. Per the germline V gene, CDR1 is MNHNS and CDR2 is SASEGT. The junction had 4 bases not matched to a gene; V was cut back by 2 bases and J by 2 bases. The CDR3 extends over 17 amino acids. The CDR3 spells CASSEQTSGGTTDTQYF. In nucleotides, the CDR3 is TGTGCCAGCAGTGAACAGACTAGCGGGGGGACCACAGATACGCAGTATTTT.

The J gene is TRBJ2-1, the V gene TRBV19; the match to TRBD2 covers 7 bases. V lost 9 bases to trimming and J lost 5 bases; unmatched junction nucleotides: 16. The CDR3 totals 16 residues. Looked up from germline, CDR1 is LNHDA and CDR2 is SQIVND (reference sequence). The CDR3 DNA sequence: TGTGCCAGCAACGTCGGGTCTAGCGGTTACAACAATGAGCAGTTCTTC. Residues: CASNVGSSGYNNEQFF.

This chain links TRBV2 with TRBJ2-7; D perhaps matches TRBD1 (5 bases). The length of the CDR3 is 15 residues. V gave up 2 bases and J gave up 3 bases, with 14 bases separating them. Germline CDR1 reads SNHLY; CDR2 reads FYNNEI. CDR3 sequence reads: CASSEWPGSLYEQYF. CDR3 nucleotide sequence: TGTGCCAGCAGTGAATGGCCAGGGTCGCTCTACGAGCAGTACTTC.

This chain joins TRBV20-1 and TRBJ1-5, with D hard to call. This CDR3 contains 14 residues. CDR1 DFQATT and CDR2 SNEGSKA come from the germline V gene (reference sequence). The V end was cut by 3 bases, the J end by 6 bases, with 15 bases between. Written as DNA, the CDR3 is TGCAGTGCTAGTATCGGAGCGACGGGTCAGCCCCAGCATTTT. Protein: CSASIGATGQPQHF.